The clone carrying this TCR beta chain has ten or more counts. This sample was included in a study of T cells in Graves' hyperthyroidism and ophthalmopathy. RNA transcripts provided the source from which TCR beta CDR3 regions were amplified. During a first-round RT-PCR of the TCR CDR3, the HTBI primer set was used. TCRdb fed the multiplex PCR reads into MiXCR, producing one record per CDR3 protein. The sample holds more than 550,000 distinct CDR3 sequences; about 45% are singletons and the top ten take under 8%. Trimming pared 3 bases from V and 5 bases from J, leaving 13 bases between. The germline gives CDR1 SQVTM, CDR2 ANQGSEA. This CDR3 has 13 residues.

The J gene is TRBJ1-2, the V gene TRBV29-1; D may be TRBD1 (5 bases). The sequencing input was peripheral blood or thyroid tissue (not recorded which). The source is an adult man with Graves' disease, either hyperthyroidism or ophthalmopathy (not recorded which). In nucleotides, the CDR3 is TGCAGCGTTGATCCCAGGCAGGGATATGGCTACACCTTC. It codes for CSVDPRQGYGYTF.